This T cell receptor beta chain was captured in a study of blood T cell repertoires in COVID-19. For the study at large: Samples of COVID-19 (acute and convalescent) were obtained from the United States, Italy and Spain. T cells, B-cell-depleted T cells, or PBMCs provided the cDNA or gDNA that served as material.

The count of this clone is one. Germline V lookup: CDR1 DFQATT, CDR2 SNEGSKA (reference sequence). The V end lost 3 bases, the J end lost 5 bases, and 16 bases lay between the germline ends. The CDR3 has 14 residues. As originally analysed: Nucleated cell number was recorded as an estimate derived from reference gene primer amplification. Produced via immunoSEQ multiplex PCR; TCRdb's table is partial and in-frame only. Clone size and V and J calls were adopted from that table, with D and trimming inferred from the DNA. The sample contains about 140,000 clones, 85% to 90% of which appear only once. This clonotype was sampled from a woman in her fifties or sixties with acute or convalescent COVID-19. Sample: peripheral blood. The V call is TRBV20-1, the J call TRBJ1-2, with D hard to call. CDR3 nucleotides: TGCAGTGCTAGTACGGAGGCCACCTTTTATGGCTACACCTTC. Its protein is CSASTEATFYGYTF.